The 7 T cell receptor beta chains listed next were all sequenced from one sample in a study of molecular identifiers for immune sequencing clone quantification. TCRdb redid the calling of the PCR reads with MiXCR, one entry per CDR3 protein. Of 85,000 to 120,000 distinct CDR3 sequences in the sample, 35% are singletons; the top ten hold over 8%. The sequencing input was naive CD8+ T cells from blood, with Jurkat cell RNA spiked in. Subset defined: FACS-sorted CD8+CD4-CCR7+CD45RA+ naive T cells. The receptors here all came from a human donor in good health. Some libraries in this study had Jurkat cell RNA spiked in.

As to this clonotype: The conserved phenylalanine or tryptophan normally closing the CDR3 is absent here, so this likely arose from a read error. The CDR3 nucleotides are TGTGCCAGCTCACCACGTACCCTAACCGGAGTTCCGAAGCAGTACCTC. Its protein is CASSPRTLTGVPKQYL. The rearrangement uses TRBV18 and TRBJ2-7; D is uncertain. Germline V gene lookup returns CDR1 KGHSH and CDR2 LQKENI. V was pared by 1 base and J by 8 bases, with 21 bases between. The CDR3 runs 16 residues.

The table lists this clonotype with many counts. This chain uses TRBV12-3 or TRBV12-4 with TRBJ1-5; TRBD1 might be the D (5 bases). There are 15 residues in the CDR3. Trimming cost V 4 bases and J 5 bases, with 15 bases left between them. CDR3 residues: CASSSTDQTYQPQHF. The DNA of the CDR3 is TGTGCCAGCAGTTCGACAGACCAGACATATCAGCCCCAGCATTTT.

This clonotype was seen ten or more times. The rearrangement links TRBV28 to TRBJ1-4; a weak D match, TRBD1 (5 bases). CDR3 length: 15 amino acids. Trimming shortened V by 4 bases and J by 6 bases, and 15 bases separated the two germline ends. The germline V gene encodes CDR1 MDHEN and CDR2 SYDVKM. CDR3 DNA sequence: TGTGCCAGCAGTTCGTACCGGGACGGGGATGAAAAACTGTTTTTT. It encodes CASSSYRDGDEKLFF.

V is TRBV19 and J is TRBJ2-7; tentative D call: TRBD2 (6 bases). This CDR3 has 14 residues. With 7 bases removed from V and 2 bases from J, the gap between germline ends came to 15 bases. Looked up from germline, CDR1 is LNHDA and CDR2 is SQIVND (reference sequence). CDR3 amino acids: CASTQGRGTYEQYF. The CDR3 DNA follows: TGTGCCAGTACCCAGGGACGGGGGACCTACGAGCAGTACTTC.

Worth noting for this clonotype: A clone one base away is much larger, so this may be a read error. This chain connects TRBV29-1 to TRBJ2-5; no clear D gene. Germline CDR1 SQVTM, CDR2 ANQGSEA. The CDR3 runs 12 residues. The DNA for the CDR3 is TGCAGCGTTCGCCAGGACCAAGAGCCCCAGTACTTC. It encodes CSVRQDQEPQYF.

This clonotype occurred many times. The gene calls are TRBV3-1 and TRBJ2-6; D possibly corresponds to TRBD2 (5 bases). Trimming cost V 4 bases and J 3 bases, with 13 bases left between them. The length of the CDR3 is 16 residues. Germline lookup yields CDR1 LGHDT and CDR2 YNNKEL (reference sequence). The DNA for the CDR3 is TGTGCCAGCAGCCTAGGACGAGGGCGTGGGGCCAACGTCCTGACTTTC. Translated: CASSLGRGRGANVLTF.

Many counts were recorded for this clonotype. The chain combines TRBV28 with TRBJ2-7; D gene uncertain. The CDR3 contains 12 residues. V was pared by 2 bases and J by 3 bases, with 5 bases between. Germline V gives CDR1 MDHEN, CDR2 SYDVKM. CDR3 loop: CASSLGVYEQYF. CDR3 coding DNA: TGTGCCAGCAGTTTAGGGGTCTACGAGCAGTACTTC.